This T cell receptor (beta chain) is drawn from a study of T cell changes during pregnancy in multiple sclerosis (dated by TCRdb to the late 2010s). Describing the broader study: Changes in the T cell repertoire over the course of pregnancy were examined in this study in women with multiple sclerosis.

Comment on this clone: This clone's antigen is unknown. No clone much larger than this one lies a single base away; base qualities are absent.

From the cysteine up to the phenylalanine, the CDR3 has a length of 13 residues. Only CDR3 DNA is held: 39 bases, read in frame from base 1. CDR1 and CDR2 (SGHAT, FQNNGV) derive from the germline V gene. V is shortened by 1 base, J by 9 bases, and the region joining them spans 10 bases. The method was the immunoSEQ multiplex PCR assay. TCRdb took over this immuneACCESS table, retaining in-frame rearrangements with V and J assigned. Such tables are incomplete; in checked studies, under half of the missing clones stem from an unresolved V gene, and the remainder is unexplained. The sample profile shows around 62,000 clones; around 93% of them were found once. The top ten hold 0.76% of the sample.

The TCR originated in a female donor with multiple sclerosis, enrolled in a pregnancy study. The rearrangement combines TRBV11-2 with TRBJ2-1; the D gene cannot be named for sure. Sequenced material: CD4+ T cells from peripheral blood mononuclear cells, taken in the first trimester of pregnancy. The DNA is as follows: TGTGCCAGCAGCTTAGGCTCACCGGGTGAGCAGTTCTTC. It translates to CASSLGSPGEQFF.